The sample holds a few counts of the clone carrying this TCR beta chain. The source of the sample is a study of monozygotic twins with cystic fibrosis. Profiled with immunoSEQ multiplex PCR; TCRdb holds only in-frame clones, not every one. This table holds tens of thousands of clones, around 93% found once. The CDR3 contains 14 residues. CDR1 and CDR2 (germline): MDHEN, SYDVKM. V shed 4 bases, J shed 10 bases, and the junction held 7 bases outside the gene matches. The TCR originated in a girl aged 2-9 years with cystic fibrosis. The chain employs TRBV28 and TRBJ1-6; 7 nucleotides agree with TRBD1. Sample: blood. The CDR3 DNA reads TGTGCCAGCAGTTCGACAGGGAACTACTCACCCCTCCACTTT. Translating it yields CASSSTGNYSPLHF.